This T cell receptor beta chain was sequenced for a study of T cell changes during pregnancy in multiple sclerosis. Here immunoSEQ multiplex PCR was the method, and the copy in TCRdb shows in-frame clones only, minus some. The sample records around 40,000 clones, about 91% being singletons. V was trimmed by 0 bases and J by 5 bases, leaving 8 bases between them. The CDR3 is 13 residues long. The germline V gene encodes CDR1 SGHRS and CDR2 YFSETQ. This clone was recorded a few times. The sequence derives from a female donor in good health, enrolled as a control in a pregnancy study. The V and J genes are TRBV5-1 and TRBJ2-5; D might be TRBD2 (5 bases). The sequencing used CD4+ T cells from peripheral blood mononuclear cells, collected in the third trimester of pregnancy. The CDR3 DNA reads TGCGCCAGCAGCTTGGCGTCGGGGGAGACCCAGTACTTC. It is translated as CASSLASGETQYF.